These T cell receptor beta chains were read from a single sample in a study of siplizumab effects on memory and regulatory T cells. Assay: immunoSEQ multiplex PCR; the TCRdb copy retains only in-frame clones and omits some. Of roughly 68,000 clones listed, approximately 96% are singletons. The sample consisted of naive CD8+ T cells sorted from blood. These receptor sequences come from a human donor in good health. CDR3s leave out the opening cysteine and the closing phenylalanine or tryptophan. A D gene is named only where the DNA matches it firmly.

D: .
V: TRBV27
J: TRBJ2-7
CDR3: ASSWGDSEGEQY

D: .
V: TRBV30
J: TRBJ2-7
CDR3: AWSVGTTGVYEQY

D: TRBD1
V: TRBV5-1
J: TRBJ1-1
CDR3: ASSPRGPMNTEAF

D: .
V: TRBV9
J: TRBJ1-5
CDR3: ASSVRGQPQH

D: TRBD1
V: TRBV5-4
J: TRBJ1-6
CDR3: ASSPPGQVNSPLH

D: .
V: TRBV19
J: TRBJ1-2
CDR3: ASSMAVNYGYT

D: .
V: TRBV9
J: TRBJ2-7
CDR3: ASSLTGGEQY

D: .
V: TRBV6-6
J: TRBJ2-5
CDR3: ASSYSLLSSETQY

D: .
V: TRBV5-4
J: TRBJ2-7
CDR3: ATLRGNEQY

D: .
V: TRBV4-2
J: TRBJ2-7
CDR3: ASSQEQLGTAYEQY

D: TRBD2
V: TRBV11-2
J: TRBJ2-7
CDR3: ASSLGHGLAVDEQY

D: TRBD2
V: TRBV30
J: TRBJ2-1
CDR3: AWSVYSGGEDEQF

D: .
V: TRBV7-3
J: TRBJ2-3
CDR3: ASSSGLNTDTQY

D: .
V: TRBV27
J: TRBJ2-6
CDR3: ASSSGLTLSGANVLT

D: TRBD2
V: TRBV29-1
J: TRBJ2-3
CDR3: SVEAPWAGGSSTDTQY

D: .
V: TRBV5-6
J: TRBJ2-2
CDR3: ASSLSLEGELF

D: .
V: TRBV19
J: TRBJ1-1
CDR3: ASRPSGPTEAF

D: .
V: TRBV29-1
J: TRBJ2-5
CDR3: SVEAGAQETQY

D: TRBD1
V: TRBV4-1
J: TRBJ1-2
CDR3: ASSQEVDRGFYGYT

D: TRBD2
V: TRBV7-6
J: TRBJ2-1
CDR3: ASSLAVGGGAYYGYNEQF

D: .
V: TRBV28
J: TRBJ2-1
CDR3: ASSPSNEQF

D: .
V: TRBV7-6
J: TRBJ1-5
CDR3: ASSPGGGGPQH

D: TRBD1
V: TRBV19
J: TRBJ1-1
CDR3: ASSRQGANTEAF

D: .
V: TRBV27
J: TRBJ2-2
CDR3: ASSFGGNTGELF

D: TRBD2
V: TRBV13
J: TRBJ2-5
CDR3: ASSLGAGGRGTQY

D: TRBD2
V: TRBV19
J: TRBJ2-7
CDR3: ASSAGTSYEQY

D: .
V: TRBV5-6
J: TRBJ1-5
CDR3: ASSLGEDQPQH

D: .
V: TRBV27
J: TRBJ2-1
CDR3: ASSFGPYNEQF

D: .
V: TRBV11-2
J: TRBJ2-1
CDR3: ASSSSPAGTNEQF

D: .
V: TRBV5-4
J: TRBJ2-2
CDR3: ASSPGEGEVGELF

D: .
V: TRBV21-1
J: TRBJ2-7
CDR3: APRDRGSLEQY

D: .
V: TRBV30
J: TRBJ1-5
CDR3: AWSVSGNQPQH

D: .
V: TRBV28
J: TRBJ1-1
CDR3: ASSLAGGTEAF

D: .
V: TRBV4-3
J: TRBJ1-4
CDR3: ASSQEIGTNEKLF

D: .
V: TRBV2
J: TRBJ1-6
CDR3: ASSEAQAGGRNSPLH

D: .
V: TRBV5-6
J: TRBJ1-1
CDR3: ASSQGPYTEAF

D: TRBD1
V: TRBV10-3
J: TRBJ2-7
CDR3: AISLLGGDRAPYEQY

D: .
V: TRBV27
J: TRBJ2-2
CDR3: ASSLHGSQTGELF

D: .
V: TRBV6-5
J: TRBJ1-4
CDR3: ASSYTGGDEKLF

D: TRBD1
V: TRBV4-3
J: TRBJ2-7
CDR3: ASSPDRTSYEQY

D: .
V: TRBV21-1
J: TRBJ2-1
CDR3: ASSKVGGANEQF

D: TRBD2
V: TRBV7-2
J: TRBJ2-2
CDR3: ASSSPSLAGGRTGELF

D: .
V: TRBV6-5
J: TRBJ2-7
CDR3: ASSYSNAGTYEQY

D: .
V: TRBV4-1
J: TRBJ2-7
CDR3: ASSQATGTPYEQY

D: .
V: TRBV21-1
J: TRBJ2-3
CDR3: ASSKGTRGTDTQY

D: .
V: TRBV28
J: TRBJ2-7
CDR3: ASRKTDYEQY

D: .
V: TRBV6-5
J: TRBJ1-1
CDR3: ASSYGPNTEAF

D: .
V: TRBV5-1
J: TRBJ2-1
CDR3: ASSPPAISNEQF

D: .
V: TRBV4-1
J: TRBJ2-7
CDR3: ASSPRQGYEQY

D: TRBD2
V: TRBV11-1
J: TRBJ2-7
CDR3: ASSRGGGEQY

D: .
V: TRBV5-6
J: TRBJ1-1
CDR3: ASSLEGSEAF

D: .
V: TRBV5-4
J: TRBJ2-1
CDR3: ASSFPVSSYNEQF

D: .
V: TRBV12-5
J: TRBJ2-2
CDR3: ASGFSRGDTGELF

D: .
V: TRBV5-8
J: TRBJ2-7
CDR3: ASSAIRDGPYEQY

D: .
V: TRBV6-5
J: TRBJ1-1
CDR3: ASSYVSGAPEAF

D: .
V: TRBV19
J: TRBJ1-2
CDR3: ASRTGDYGYT

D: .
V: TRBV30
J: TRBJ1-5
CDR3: AWSNRAGNQPQH